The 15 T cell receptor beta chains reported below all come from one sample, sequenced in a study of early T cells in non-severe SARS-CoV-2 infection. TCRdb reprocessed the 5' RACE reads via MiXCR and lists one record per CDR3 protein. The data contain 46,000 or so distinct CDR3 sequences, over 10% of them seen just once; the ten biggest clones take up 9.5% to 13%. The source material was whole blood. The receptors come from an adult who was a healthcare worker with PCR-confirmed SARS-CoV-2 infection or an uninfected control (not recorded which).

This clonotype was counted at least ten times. The CDR3 DNA reads as TGTGCCAGCAGTTCGAGGCCCGTCTTAGAGACCCAGTACTTC. This codes for CASSSRPVLETQYF. The chain has TRBV12-3 or TRBV12-4 and TRBJ2-5; D ambiguous. The CDR3 is made up of 14 amino acids. V lost 4 bases and J 4 bases, leaving 13 bases between the germline ends.

The CDR3 nucleotides read TGTGCCAGCAGCCCGTGGACCCAGACAACGGGCGGGGAGCTGTTTTTT. It translates to CASSPWTQTTGGELFF. J is TRBJ2-2 and V is TRBV5-6; D uncertain. The CDR3 totals 16 residues. V dropped 4 bases and J dropped 7 bases, with 20 bases sitting between them. Germline V gene lookup returns CDR1 SGHDT and CDR2 YYEEEE. Full variable domain (outside the CDR3, taken from reference TRBV5-6 and TRBJ2-2): DAGVTQSPTHLIKTRGQQVTLRCSPKSGHDTVSWYQQALGQGPQFIFQYYEEEERQRGNFPDRFSGHQFPNYSSELNVNALLLGDSALYLCASSPWTQTTGGELFFGEGSRLTVL.

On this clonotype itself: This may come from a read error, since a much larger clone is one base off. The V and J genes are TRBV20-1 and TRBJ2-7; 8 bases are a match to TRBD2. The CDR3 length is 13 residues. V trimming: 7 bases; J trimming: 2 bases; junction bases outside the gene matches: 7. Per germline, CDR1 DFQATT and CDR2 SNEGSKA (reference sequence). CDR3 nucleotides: TGCAGTGTTACGAACGGGGGGGCCTACGAGCAGTACTTC. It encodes CSVTNGGAYEQYF.

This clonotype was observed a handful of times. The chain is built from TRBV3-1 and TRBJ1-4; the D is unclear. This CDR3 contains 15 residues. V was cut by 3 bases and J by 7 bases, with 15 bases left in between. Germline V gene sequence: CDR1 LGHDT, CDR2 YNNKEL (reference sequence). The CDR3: CASSQTAVGGEKLFF. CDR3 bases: TGTGCCAGCAGCCAGACGGCAGTAGGAGGTGAAAAACTGTTTTTT.

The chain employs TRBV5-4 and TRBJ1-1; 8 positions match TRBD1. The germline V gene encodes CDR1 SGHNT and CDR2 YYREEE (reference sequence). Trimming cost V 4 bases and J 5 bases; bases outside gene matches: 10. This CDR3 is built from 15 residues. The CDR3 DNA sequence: TGTGCCAGCAGCACAACCGGGACAGGCGGGACTGAAGCTTTCTTT. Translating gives CASSTTGTGGTEAFF.

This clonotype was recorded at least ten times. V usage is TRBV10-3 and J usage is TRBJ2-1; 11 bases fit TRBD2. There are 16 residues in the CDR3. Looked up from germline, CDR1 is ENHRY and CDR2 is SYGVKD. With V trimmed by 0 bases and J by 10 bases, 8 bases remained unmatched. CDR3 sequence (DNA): TGTGCCATCAGTGAGTCGTCAATAGCGGGAGGGGGAGAGCAGTTCTTC. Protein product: CAISESSIAGGGEQFF.

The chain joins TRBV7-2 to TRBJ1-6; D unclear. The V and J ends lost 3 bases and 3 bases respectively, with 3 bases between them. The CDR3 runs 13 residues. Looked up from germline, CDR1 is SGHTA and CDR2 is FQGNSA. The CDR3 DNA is TGTGCCAGCAGCTTGAGCTATAATTCACCCCTCCACTTT. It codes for CASSLSYNSPLHF.

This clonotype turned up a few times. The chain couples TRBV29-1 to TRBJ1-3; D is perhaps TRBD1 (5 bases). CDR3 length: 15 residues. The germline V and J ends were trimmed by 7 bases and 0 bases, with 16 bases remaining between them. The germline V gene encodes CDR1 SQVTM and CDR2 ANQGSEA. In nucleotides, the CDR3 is TGCAGCGCTGTACAGGATCCAGCCTCTGGAAACACCATATATTTT. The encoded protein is CSAVQDPASGNTIYF.

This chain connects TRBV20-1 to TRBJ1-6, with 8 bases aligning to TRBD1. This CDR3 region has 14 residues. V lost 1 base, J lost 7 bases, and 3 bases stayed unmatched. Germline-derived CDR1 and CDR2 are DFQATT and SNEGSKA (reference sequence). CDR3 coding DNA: TGCAGTGCTAGAGTACAGGGGGGGAATTCACCCCTCCACTTT. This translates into CSARVQGGNSPLHF.

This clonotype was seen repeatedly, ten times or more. This CDR3 reads CASSASGGNQPQHF. CDR3 nucleotide sequence: TGTGCCAGCAGCGCGAGCGGAGGGAATCAGCCCCAGCATTTT. The J gene is TRBJ1-5, the V gene TRBV9; the D is unclear. The germline V gene encodes CDR1 SGDLS and CDR2 YYNGEE. The CDR3 runs to 14 residues. V lost 3 bases to trimming and J lost 4 bases, with 11 bases between them.

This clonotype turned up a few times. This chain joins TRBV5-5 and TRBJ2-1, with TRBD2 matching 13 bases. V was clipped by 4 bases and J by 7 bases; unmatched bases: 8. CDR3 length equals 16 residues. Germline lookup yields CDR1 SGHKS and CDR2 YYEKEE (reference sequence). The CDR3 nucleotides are TGTGCCAGCAGCCCGAGGACTAGCGGGGGAGGGAATGAGCAGTTCTTC. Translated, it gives CASSPRTSGGGNEQFF.

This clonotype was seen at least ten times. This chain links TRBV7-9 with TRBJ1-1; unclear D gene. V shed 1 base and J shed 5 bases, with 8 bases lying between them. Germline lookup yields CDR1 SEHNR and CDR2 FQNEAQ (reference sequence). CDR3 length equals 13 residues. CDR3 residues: CASSLDLRTEAFF. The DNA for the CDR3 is TGTGCCAGCAGCTTAGATCTCAGGACTGAAGCTTTCTTT.

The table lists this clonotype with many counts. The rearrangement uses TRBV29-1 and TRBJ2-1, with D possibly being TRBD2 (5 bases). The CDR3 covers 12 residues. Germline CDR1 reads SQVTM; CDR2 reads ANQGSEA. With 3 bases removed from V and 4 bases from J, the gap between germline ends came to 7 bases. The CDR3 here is CSVERVYNEQFF. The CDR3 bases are TGCAGCGTTGAGCGGGTTTACAATGAGCAGTTCTTC.

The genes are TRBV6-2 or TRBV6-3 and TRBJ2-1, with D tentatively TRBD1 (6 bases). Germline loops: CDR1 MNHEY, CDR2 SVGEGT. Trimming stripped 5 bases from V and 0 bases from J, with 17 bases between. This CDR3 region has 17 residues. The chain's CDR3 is CASSQHIRGSSYNEQFF. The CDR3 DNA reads TGTGCCAGCAGTCAACATATCAGGGGATCCTCCTACAATGAGCAGTTCTTC.

Written as DNA, the CDR3 is TGTGCCAGCTCACCCAATAGCAATCAGCCCCAGCATTTT. The encoded protein is CASSPNSNQPQHF. V is TRBV18 and J is TRBJ1-5; D remains unclear. V was pared by 3 bases and J by 0 bases, with 3 bases between. CDR1 and CDR2 (germline): KGHSH, LQKENI. This CDR3 has 13 residues.